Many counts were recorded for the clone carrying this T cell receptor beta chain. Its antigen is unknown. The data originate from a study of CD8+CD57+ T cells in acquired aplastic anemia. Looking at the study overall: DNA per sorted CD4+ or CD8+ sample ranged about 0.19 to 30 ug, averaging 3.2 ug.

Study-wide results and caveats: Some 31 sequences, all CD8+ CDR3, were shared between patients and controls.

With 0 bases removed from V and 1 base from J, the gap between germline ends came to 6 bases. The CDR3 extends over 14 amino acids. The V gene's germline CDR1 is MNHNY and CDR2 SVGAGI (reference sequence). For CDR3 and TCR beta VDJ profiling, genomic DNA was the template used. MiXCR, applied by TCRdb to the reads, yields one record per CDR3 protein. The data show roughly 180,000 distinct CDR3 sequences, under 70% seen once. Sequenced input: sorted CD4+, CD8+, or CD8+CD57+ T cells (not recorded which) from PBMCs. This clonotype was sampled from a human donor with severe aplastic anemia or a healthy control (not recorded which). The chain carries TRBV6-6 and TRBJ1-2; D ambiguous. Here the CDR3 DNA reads TGTGCCAGCAGTTACTCCGTCTTTAACTATGGCTACACCTTC. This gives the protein CASSYSVFNYGYTF.